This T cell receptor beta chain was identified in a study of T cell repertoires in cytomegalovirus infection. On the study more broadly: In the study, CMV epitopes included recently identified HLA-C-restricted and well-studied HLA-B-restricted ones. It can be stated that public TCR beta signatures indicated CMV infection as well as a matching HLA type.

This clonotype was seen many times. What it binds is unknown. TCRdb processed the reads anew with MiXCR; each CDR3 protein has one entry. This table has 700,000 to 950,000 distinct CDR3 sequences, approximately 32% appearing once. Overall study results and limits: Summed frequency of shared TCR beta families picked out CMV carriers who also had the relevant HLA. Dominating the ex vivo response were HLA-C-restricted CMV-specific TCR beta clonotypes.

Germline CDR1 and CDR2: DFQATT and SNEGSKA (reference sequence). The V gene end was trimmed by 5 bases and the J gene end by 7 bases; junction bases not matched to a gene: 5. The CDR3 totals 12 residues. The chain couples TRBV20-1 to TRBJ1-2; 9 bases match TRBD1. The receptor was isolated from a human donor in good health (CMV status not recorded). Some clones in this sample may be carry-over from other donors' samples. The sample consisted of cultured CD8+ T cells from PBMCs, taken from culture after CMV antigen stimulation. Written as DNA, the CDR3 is TGCAGTGCTCGGACAGGGGAACGTGGCTACACCTTC. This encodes CSARTGERGYTF.